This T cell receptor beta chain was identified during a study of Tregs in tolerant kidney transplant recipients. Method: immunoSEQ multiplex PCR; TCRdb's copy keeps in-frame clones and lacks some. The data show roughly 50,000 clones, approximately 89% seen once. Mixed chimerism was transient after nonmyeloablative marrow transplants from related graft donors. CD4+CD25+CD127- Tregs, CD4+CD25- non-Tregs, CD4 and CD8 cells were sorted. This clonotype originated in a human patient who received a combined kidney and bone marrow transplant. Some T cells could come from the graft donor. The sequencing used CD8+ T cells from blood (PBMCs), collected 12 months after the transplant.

CDR3 loop: CASSHPLSHHEQYF. The CDR3 DNA reads as TGTGCCAGCAGCCACCCCCTTTCACACCACGAGCAGTACTTC. The chain links TRBV7-9 to TRBJ2-7; D gene unclear. Looked up from germline, CDR1 is SEHNR and CDR2 is FQNEAQ (reference sequence). The CDR3 extends over 14 amino acids. The V end was cut by 5 bases, the J end by 5 bases, with 16 bases between.